These T cell receptor beta chains were read from a single sample in a study of T cells in Graves' hyperthyroidism and ophthalmopathy. MiXCR, applied by TCRdb to the multiplex PCR reads, yields one record per CDR3 protein. This table holds 450,000 to 700,000 distinct CDR3 sequences, 40% to 55% found once. Sequenced: peripheral blood or thyroid tissue (not recorded which). Receptor source: an adult woman with Graves' disease, either hyperthyroidism or ophthalmopathy (not recorded which). Each CDR3 is given with its conserved first and last residue. The D gene is left open where the match is weak. Where a row states a size, it is once, few, many or the class of an expanded clone; other rows omit it.

j_call clone_size d_call v_call cdr3_aa cdr3_nt
TRBJ2-7 few TRBD2 TRBV20-1 CSARASGRNEQYF TGCAGTGCTAGGGCTAGCGGGAGGAACGAGCAGTACTTC
TRBJ1-1 - - TRBV12-3/TRBV12-4 CATSLEVTEAFF TGTGCCACCAGTTTGGAAGTCACTGAAGCTTTCTTT
TRBJ2-7 - TRBD2 TRBV7-8 CASSWREGQSRYEQYF TGTGCCAGCAGTTGGCGGGAGGGCCAAAGCAGGTACGAGCAGTACTTC
TRBJ2-7 - - TRBV7-8 CASSDAGGGYEQYF TGTGCCAGCAGCGACGCAGGGGGAGGTTACGAGCAGTACTTC
TRBJ2-2 - - TRBV12-3/TRBV12-4 CASSLDWANTGELFF TGTGCCAGCAGCCTGGACTGGGCGAACACCGGGGAGCTGTTTTTT
TRBJ2-5 - - TRBV19 CASTEEETQYF TGTGCCAGTACCGAGGAAGAGACCCAGTACTTC
TRBJ2-6 - TRBD2 TRBV15 CATRDPSGRAGANVLTF TGTGCCACCAGAGACCCTAGCGGGAGGGCCGGGGCCAACGTCCTGACTTTC
TRBJ2-5 - - TRBV7-8 CASTETGEATQYF TGTGCCAGCACCGAGACGGGAGAGGCTACCCAGTACTTC
TRBJ2-5 - - TRBV7-2 CASSLEVLQETQYF TGTGCCAGCAGCTTAGAGGTCCTCCAAGAGACCCAGTACTTC
TRBJ1-3 - - TRBV29-1 CSVEFSGNTIYF TGCAGCGTTGAATTCTCTGGAAACACCATATATTTT
TRBJ2-7 - - TRBV10-2 CATNGAVPYEQYF TGCGCCACCAACGGCGCGGTACCCTACGAGCAGTACTTC
TRBJ1-1 - TRBD1 TRBV7-2 CASSPGIQGAMGTEAFF TGTGCCAGCAGCCCTGGGATACAGGGGGCGATGGGCACTGAAGCTTTCTTT
TRBJ2-2 - - TRBV10-1 CASSEGKRAAPGELFF TGCGCCAGCAGTGAAGGGAAGCGGGCGGCTCCCGGGGAGCTGTTTTTT
TRBJ2-7 few - TRBV18 CASSPKDSYYEQYF TGTGCCAGCTCACCTAAAGACAGCTACTACGAGCAGTACTTC
TRBJ1-1 many - TRBV7-6 CASSTPRDNTEAFF TGTGCCAGCAGCACCCCCCGGGACAACACTGAAGCTTTCTTT
TRBJ1-2 many - TRBV6-5 CASTRLGNYGYTF TGTGCCAGCACGCGACTGGGGAACTATGGCTACACCTTC
TRBJ1-2 - - TRBV7-2 CASSIYLCSVDPESYGYTF -
TRBJ1-1 many - TRBV20-1 CSARTGEAFF TGCAGTGCTCGGACGGGTGAAGCTTTCTTT
TRBJ2-5 - - TRBV25-1 CASSDSKPGRTQETQYF TGTGCCAGCAGTGACTCAAAACCGGGACGGACGCAAGAGACCCAGTACTTC